Below, 21 T cell receptor beta chains from the same sample are listed, as sequenced in a study of blood T cell repertoires in COVID-19. Only in-frame clones appear in the TCRdb table, and some are missing; sequencing was by immunoSEQ multiplex PCR. The sample has fewer than 300,000 clones; approximately 81% are singletons. The source material was peripheral blood. The receptors come from a woman aged 18-29 years with acute or convalescent COVID-19.

The chain has TRBV11-3 and TRBJ1-1, with 8 bases matching TRBD1. J gave up 1 base and V 5 bases, and 3 bases lay outside the gene matches. The germline V gene has CDR1 SGHNT and CDR2 YENEEA. This CDR3 has 14 amino acids. The CDR3 bases are TGTGCCAGCAGCCCTGGACAGGGGAACACTGAAGCTTTCTTT. Translation gives CASSPGQGNTEAFF.

V is TRBV30 and J is TRBJ2-6; D call uncertain. Germline values: CDR1 GTSNPN, CDR2 SVGIG (reference sequence). Trimming left V 0 bases short and J 1 base short, with 16 bases between. This CDR3 is 18 amino acids long. The CDR3 coding sequence is TGTGCCTGGAGTGTTGGGCAGATCCTTGGGTCTGGGGCCAACGTCCTGACTTTC. The encoded protein is CAWSVGQILGSGANVLTF.

On this clone: The same CDR3 can be traced to other DNA sequences in this sample. The rearrangement uses TRBV7-9 and TRBJ2-4; tentatively, D is TRBD2 (6 bases). The ends were cut back, 6 bases at V and 0 bases at J, with 15 bases in the middle. CDR1 is SEHNR and CDR2 is FQNEAQ in the germline V gene (reference sequence). The CDR3 is 16 residues long. The CDR3 DNA sequence: TGTGCCAGCAGTCTGGGGGGAGTTGTAGCCAAAAACATTCAGTACTTC. Protein sequence: CASSLGGVVAKNIQYF.

The CDR3 DNA reads TGTGCCAGCAGCTTAGGCGGGAGCTGGGGGTTATTCTCCGAGCAGTACTTC. This encodes CASSLGGSWGLFSEQYF. This chain uses TRBV7-2 with TRBJ2-7, with 7 bases matching TRBD2. V trimming: 1 base; J trimming: 6 bases; junction bases outside the gene matches: 15. CDR3 length: 17 amino acids. Germline-derived CDR1 and CDR2 are SGHTA and FQGNSA.

This clone was seen just once. The chain employs TRBV4-1 and TRBJ2-1; 10 bases line up with TRBD2. J gave up 2 bases and V 2 bases, and 15 bases lay outside the gene matches. CDR1 and CDR2 from the germline V gene are MGHRA and YSYEKL. The CDR3 loop spans 20 amino acids. This chain's CDR3 is CASSQKTSGTEMGPYNEQFF. In DNA form, the CDR3 reads TGCGCCAGCAGCCAAAAAACTAGCGGGACCGAAATGGGGCCCTACAATGAGCAGTTCTTC.

This rearrangement joins TRBV2 to TRBJ1-2, with D unclear. Deletions cut 1 base from V and 3 bases from J, with 12 bases between. Per the germline V gene, CDR1 is SNHLY and CDR2 is FYNNEI. This CDR3 has 15 amino acids. CDR3 protein: CASSEVATDYYGYTF. In nucleotides, the CDR3 is TGTGCCAGCAGTGAAGTGGCCACCGACTACTATGGCTACACCTTC.

The chain has TRBV11-3 and TRBJ2-1; 13 nucleotides line up with TRBD2. V gave up 6 bases and J gave up 7 bases; unmatched junction bases: 6. This CDR3 contains 15 residues. CDR1 is SGHNT and CDR2 is YENEEA in the germline V gene. In DNA, the CDR3 is TGTGCCAGCAGTCGGACTAGCGGGAGTGGGAATGAGCAGTTCTTC. Amino acids: CASSRTSGSGNEQFF.

This clone was recorded at least ten times. This sequence joins TRBV11-2 and TRBJ1-2; TRBD1 might be the D (5 bases). Germline V lookup: CDR1 SGHAT, CDR2 FQNNGV. The CDR3 is made up of 15 amino acids. Between the trimmed V and J ends, which lost 3 bases and 4 bases, there was a span of 15 bases. For the CDR3, the DNA is TGTGCCAGCAGCTTCCCCCCCAGGGAACCCTATGGCTACACCTTC. Translated: CASSFPPREPYGYTF.

The chain uses TRBV7-9 and TRBJ2-7, with D perhaps TRBD2 (6 bases). The V and J ends lost 6 bases and 6 bases respectively, with 21 bases between them. Germline-derived CDR1 and CDR2 are SEHNR and FQNEAQ (reference sequence). The CDR3 loop spans 15 amino acids. The chain's CDR3 is CASRPPGLLVSEQYF. The CDR3 nucleotides read TGTGCCAGCAGACCCCCGGGACTCCTCGTCTCCGAGCAGTACTTC.

The rearrangement uses TRBV7-2 and TRBJ2-3, with unresolved D. The CDR3 spans 12 residues. The V end lost 5 bases, the J end lost 10 bases, and 13 bases lay between the germline ends. The germline V gene has CDR1 SGHTA and CDR2 FQGNSA. For the CDR3, the DNA is TGTGCCAGCAGCCCTATCAGTCAGGCGCAGTATTTT. Protein: CASSPISQAQYF. The whole variable domain, remainder taken from reference TRBV7-2 and TRBJ2-3, is GAGVSQSPSNKVTEKGKDVELRCDPISGHTALYWYRQSLGQGLEFLIYFQGNSAPDKSGLPSDRFSAERTGGSVSTLTIQRTQQEDSAVYLCASSPISQAQYFGPGTRLTVL.

V usage is TRBV12-3 or TRBV12-4 and J usage is TRBJ2-1; D unresolved. The CDR3 loop spans 12 amino acids. V lost 7 bases to trimming and J lost 2 bases, with 6 bases between them. CDR3: CASTRTYNEQFF. CDR3 DNA: TGTGCCAGCACCCGTACCTACAATGAGCAGTTCTTC.

The CDR3 is CASKASLNYNEQFF. Here the CDR3 DNA reads TGTGCCAGCAAGGCTAGCTTGAATTACAATGAGCAGTTCTTC. The gene calls are TRBV2 and TRBJ2-1; a possible D gene is TRBD2 (5 bases). Germline CDR1 is SNHLY and CDR2 is FYNNEI. CDR3 size: 14 residues. The V end lost 7 bases, the J end lost 4 bases, and 14 bases lay between the germline ends.

The chain employs TRBV7-9 and TRBJ2-1; TRBD2 matches 8 bases. The ends lost 7 bases at V and 4 bases at J; junction bases unmatched: 9. Germline V gene sequence: CDR1 SEHNR, CDR2 FQNEAQ (reference sequence). The CDR3 totals 15 residues. The DNA for the CDR3 is TGTGCCAGCAACCTCGGTACTAGCGGTTACAATGAGCAGTTCTTC. Protein sequence: CASNLGTSGYNEQFF.

This chain links TRBV14 with TRBJ1-5, with 12 nucleotides matching TRBD1. The CDR3 is 17 amino acids. The V segment lost 4 bases and the J segment 6 bases; nucleotides outside the gene matches: 10. Germline assignment: CDR1 SGHDN and CDR2 FVKESK. CDR3 sequence: CASSRRPGTGGGQPQHF. DNA for the CDR3: TGTGCCAGCAGCCGTCGTCCCGGGACAGGGGGCGGTCAGCCCCAGCATTTT.

The chain carries TRBV25-1 and TRBJ2-3; 7 positions match TRBD2. The CDR3 is 15 amino acids. In germline, CDR1 is MGHDK, CDR2 SYGVNS. With V trimmed by 2 bases and J by 3 bases, 5 bases remained unmatched. The CDR3 nucleotides are TGTGCCAGCAGTGAAGGGGAGGGGTGGACAGATACGCAGTATTTT. Its translation: CASSEGEGWTDTQYF.

The chain carries TRBV18 and TRBJ2-3, with 13 bases matching TRBD2. This CDR3 is built from 16 residues. The J segment lost 4 bases and the V segment lost 2 bases, leaving 3 bases of the junction unmatched. CDR1 is KGHSH and CDR2 is LQKENI in the germline V gene. This chain's CDR3 is CASSPRTSGSADTQYF. The CDR3 bases are TGTGCCAGCTCACCAAGGACTAGCGGGAGCGCAGATACGCAGTATTTT.

J is TRBJ2-7 and V is TRBV7-2; 13 nucleotides match TRBD2. The trim removed 5 bases at V and 7 bases at J, leaving 8 bases unmatched. Per the germline V gene, CDR1 is SGHTA and CDR2 is FQGNSA. The CDR3 runs 15 residues. Here the CDR3 reads CASSDRLAGGDEQYF. CDR3 nucleotide sequence: TGTGCCAGCAGCGACCGACTAGCGGGAGGTGATGAGCAGTACTTC.

This rearrangement joins TRBV19 to TRBJ2-2; weak D call: TRBD1 (5 bases). CDR1 is LNHDA and CDR2 is SQIVND in the germline V gene (reference sequence). CDR3 size: 14 residues. V gave up 2 bases and J gave up 8 bases, with 12 bases separating them. CDR3 DNA sequence: TGTGCCAGTAGTATAAAACAGGTATCGGGGGAGCTGTTTTTT. This encodes CASSIKQVSGELFF. The full variable domain, completed using reference TRBV19 and TRBJ2-2, is DGGITQSPKYLFRKEGQNVTLSCEQNLNHDAMYWYRQDPGQGLRLIYYSQIVNDFQKGDIAEGYSVSREKKESFPLTVTSAQKNPTAFYLCASSIKQVSGELFFGEGSRLTVL.

This clone was seen only once. The chain is built from TRBV7-9 and TRBJ2-5, with 7 bases identical to TRBD2. CDR1 is SEHNR, CDR2 FQNEAQ, per germline (reference sequence). The CDR3 is 13 amino acids. V was pared by 5 bases and J by 5 bases, with 5 bases of the junction left unmatched. CDR3 protein: CASSGWEGETQYF. As DNA, the CDR3 is TGTGCCAGCAGCGGTTGGGAGGGGGAGACCCAGTACTTC.

V is TRBV19 and J is TRBJ1-5; TRBD1 aligns across 7 bases. Germline CDR1 and CDR2: LNHDA and SQIVND (reference sequence). J was trimmed by 7 bases and V by 5 bases; bases with no gene match: 2. The CDR3 totals 12 residues. CDR3 nucleotides: TGTGCCAGTAGTCCCAGGGGGCAGCCCCAGCATTTT. Residues: CASSPRGQPQHF.

The V and J genes are TRBV6-5 and TRBJ1-6; unclear D gene. V was trimmed by 1 base and J by 5 bases, leaving 12 bases between them. Germline CDR1 reads MNHEY; CDR2 reads SVGAGI. The length of the CDR3 is 16 residues. The CDR3 DNA reads TGTGCCAGCAGTTACTGGGCCGCGAAGAATAATTCACCCCTCCACTTT. Amino acids: CASSYWAAKNNSPLHF.